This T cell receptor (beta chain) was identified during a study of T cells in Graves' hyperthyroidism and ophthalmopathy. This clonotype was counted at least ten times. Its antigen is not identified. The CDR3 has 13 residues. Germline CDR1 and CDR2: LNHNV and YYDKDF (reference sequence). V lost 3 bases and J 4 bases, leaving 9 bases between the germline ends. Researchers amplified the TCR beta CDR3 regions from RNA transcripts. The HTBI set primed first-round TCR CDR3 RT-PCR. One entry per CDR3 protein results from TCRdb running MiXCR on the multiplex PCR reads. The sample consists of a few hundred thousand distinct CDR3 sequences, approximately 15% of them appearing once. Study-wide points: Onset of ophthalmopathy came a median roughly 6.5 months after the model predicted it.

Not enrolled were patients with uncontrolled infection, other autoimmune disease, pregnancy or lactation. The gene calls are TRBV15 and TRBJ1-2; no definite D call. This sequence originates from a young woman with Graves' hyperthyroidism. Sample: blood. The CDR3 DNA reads TGTGCCACCAGCAGGGACGGAACCTATGGCTACACCTTC. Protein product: CATSRDGTYGYTF. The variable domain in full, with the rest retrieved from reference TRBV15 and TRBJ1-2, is DAMVIQNPRYQVTQFGKPVTLSCSQTLNHNVMYWYQQKSSQAPKLLFHYYDKDFNNEADTPDNFQSRRPNTSFCFLDIRSPGLGDTAMYLCATSRDGTYGYTFGSGTRLTVV.